The T cell receptor beta chain described here comes from a study of CD8 T cells in ankylosing spondylitis. Many counts were recorded for this clonotype. The antigen is unknown. Study observations and caveats: A TCR beta motif of several highly homologous variants seemed to mark ankylosing spondylitis blood. There was reportedly significant enrichment of clones that were disease-linked in matched ankylosing spondylitis synovial fluid.

Trimming removed 3 bases from V and 1 base from J, with 7 bases in between. Germline lookup yields CDR1 SNHLY and CDR2 FYNNEI. This CDR3 has 14 amino acids. Quantitative 5'-RACE with molecular barcodes produced the TCR beta libraries. MiXCR was run by TCRdb on the 5' RACE reads, yielding one entry per CDR3 protein. Of 200,000 to 300,000 distinct CDR3 sequences in the sample, about 10% were seen once. The V call is TRBV2, the J call TRBJ2-1; D not resolved. This receptor was obtained from a male donor with ankylosing spondylitis or in good health (not recorded which). The source material was blood, either unsorted or a sorted T cell fraction (not recorded which). The CDR3 DNA reads as TGTGCCAGCAGTGATGGGTGGTCCTACAATGAGCAGTTCTTC. It encodes CASSDGWSYNEQFF.